Sequencing of this T cell receptor beta chain was carried out in a study of TIL therapy for anti-PD-1-resistant metastatic lung cancer. Study as a whole: Patients then received nivolumab; progressors got lymphodepletion, TIL and IL-2. Tumors had a median PD-L1 proportion score of more than 5%. Tumors carried a median 1.5 non-synonymous mutations per megabase. Overall study results and limits: Patients were highly selected, enriched for treatment-naive, never-smoker and oncogene-addicted cases.

This was the immunoSEQ v3 assay. TCRdb keeps only in-frame clones here, not all; method: immunoSEQ multiplex PCR. The data contain around 50,000 clones, more than 60% of them singletons. The CDR3 length is 17 residues. Germline V gives CDR1 SNHLY, CDR2 FYNNEI. V was pared by 0 bases and J by 0 bases, with 12 bases between. Documented time point: pre-treatment sample, taken before nivolumab and TIL therapy. This clone was seen only once. Its antigen remains unidentified. The chain employs TRBV2 and TRBJ1-5; D is possibly TRBD1 (6 bases). The sample was blood, taken at baseline. The clonotype was recovered from a person between 30 and 79 years old with non-small cell lung cancer. The CDR3 nucleotides read TGTGCCAGCAGTGAAGCACCACAGGGTTATAGCAATCAGCCCCAGCATTTT. Translation gives CASSEAPQGYSNQPQHF.